The rows below give T cell receptor beta chains drawn from one sample of a study of T cells in Graves' hyperthyroidism and ophthalmopathy. From the multiplex PCR reads, TCRdb called clonotypes with MiXCR, one entry per CDR3 protein. The sample consists of 500,000 to 750,000 distinct CDR3 sequences, 14% of them appearing once. The sample comprised blood. Receptors were obtained from a woman aged 18 to 35 with Graves' ophthalmopathy. Both conserved end residues are part of each CDR3. D genes are given only for firm matches. Clone size is stated in some rows and not others, as once, few, many or a class when expanded.

clone_size j_call d_call v_call cdr3_aa cdr3_nt
many TRBJ1-3 . TRBV6-1 CASSEPTGSSGNTIYF TGTGCCAGCAGTGAACCGACAGGAAGCTCTGGAAACACCATATATTTT
. TRBJ1-1 TRBD1 TRBV9 CASSADTRTGGFYTEAFF TGTGCCAGCAGCGCAGACACCCGGACAGGGGGCTTTTATACTGAAGCTTTCTTT
many TRBJ2-3 . TRBV29-1 CSVLVGGRGDTQYF TGCAGCGTCTTGGTTGGAGGGAGAGGGGATACGCAGTATTTT
many TRBJ1-1 . TRBV7-2 CASSFLRVEAFF TGTGCCAGCAGCTTCCTGAGGGTTGAAGCTTTCTTT
many TRBJ1-1 . TRBV11-3 CASSRGGGGDTEAFF TGTGCCAGCAGCCGCGGCGGGGGGGGGGACACTGAAGCTTTCTTT
. TRBJ2-5 . TRBV7-8 CASSLTNLGTQYF TGTGCCAGCAGCTTAACAAATCTCGGGACCCAGTACTTC
few TRBJ2-3 . TRBV20-1 CSARSTRVRDTQYF TGCAGTGCTCGATCAACGAGGGTTCGGGATACGCAGTATTTT
. TRBJ2-1 TRBD2 TRBV28 CASSLWTSGTAGNEQFF TGTGCCAGCAGTTTGTGGACTAGCGGGACTGCGGGCAATGAGCAGTTCTTC
few TRBJ1-4 . TRBV5-5 CASSLPHEKLFF TGTGCCAGCAGCTTGCCACACGAAAAACTGTTTTTT
few TRBJ2-1 TRBD2 TRBV14 CASSRGSGSLSSYNEQFF TGTGCCAGCAGCCGTGGTAGCGGGAGTCTCAGCTCCTACAATGAGCAGTTCTTC
many TRBJ2-2 TRBD2 TRBV28 CASSLLAGGNTGELFF TGTGCCAGCAGTTTGCTAGCGGGAGGTAACACCGGGGAGCTGTTTTTT
. TRBJ2-2 . TRBV30 CAWSLAGRVSGELFF TGTGCCTGGAGCTTGGCGGGAAGAGTGTCTGGGGAGCTGTTTTTT
many TRBJ1-2 . TRBV10-3 CAISVGRIEGGYTF TGTGCCATCAGTGTAGGCCGAATCGAGGGGGGCTACACCTTC
. TRBJ2-3 . TRBV28 CASSLMDGVGTDTQYF TGTGCCAGCAGTTTGATGGACGGGGTGGGCACAGATACGCAGTATTTT
. TRBJ1-2 . TRBV20-1 CSARAGTNYDYTF TGCAGTGCCCGAGCCGGGACTAACTATGACTACACCTTC
many TRBJ1-5 . TRBV2 CASSVFPRNQPQHF TGTGCCAGCAGTGTCTTTCCCAGAAATCAGCCCCAGCATTTT
. TRBJ1-1 . TRBV19 CASTVERRLSEALF TGTGCCAGTACCGTAGAAAGGCGCCTCTCTGAAGCTCTCTTT
many TRBJ2-7 . TRBV18 CASSFTGPSSYEQYF TGTGCCAGCTCATTCACGGGGCCCTCCTCCTACGAGCAGTACTTC
many TRBJ2-1 TRBD2 TRBV5-6 CASSSGLAGFSNYNEQFF TGTGCCAGCAGTTCGGGACTAGCGGGATTCTCCAACTACAATGAGCAGTTCTTC
. TRBJ2-7 TRBD2 TRBV6-2/TRBV6-3 CASYRASGSIYEQYF TGTGCCAGCTACAGGGCTAGCGGGAGTATCTACGAGCAGTACTTC
. TRBJ1-2 TRBD1 TRBV24-1 CATSDIPGQGSGYTF TGTGCCACCAGTGATATCCCGGGACAGGGCTCTGGCTACACCTTC
many TRBJ1-3 TRBD1 TRBV2 CASSVTGGENTIYF TGTGCCAGCAGTGTAACAGGGGGCGAGAACACCATATATTTT
. TRBJ2-1 . TRBV4-3 CASSQNLQGEQFF TGCGCCAGCAGCCAAAATTTACAGGGTGAGCAGTTCTTC
. TRBJ2-3 . TRBV20-1 CSARLATGDTQYF TGCAGTGCTAGACTAGCAACGGGAGATACGCAGTATTTT
many TRBJ1-2 TRBD1 TRBV7-8 CASSLAGGQNYGYTF TGTGCCAGCAGCTTAGCCGGGGGACAGAACTATGGCTACACCTTC
. TRBJ1-1 TRBD1 TRBV20-1 CSARPETGANTEAFF TGCAGTGCTCGACCTGAGACAGGGGCGAACACTGAAGCTTTCTTT
many TRBJ2-1 TRBD2 TRBV30 CAWSGIAGDEQFF TGTGCCTGGAGTGGAATTGCGGGGGATGAGCAGTTCTTC
many TRBJ2-7 TRBD2 TRBV20-1 CSAREGLAGYEQYF TGCAGTGCTAGAGAGGGACTAGCGGGATACGAGCAGTACTTC
many TRBJ1-1 . TRBV5-1 CASSLAAGMNTEAFF TGCGCCAGCAGCTTGGCCGCAGGGATGAACACTGAAGCTTTCTTT
many TRBJ2-7 . TRBV7-8 CASSLEAEPYYEQYF TGTGCCAGCAGCTTAGAGGCAGAACCCTACTACGAGCAGTACTTC
. TRBJ2-7 TRBD2 TRBV6-1 CASTQGGIPYEQYF TGTGCCAGCACCCAGGGAGGGATTCCCTACGAGCAGTACTTC
. TRBJ1-3 . TRBV7-9 CASSSNRGSGNTIYF TGTGCCAGCAGCTCAAATAGGGGATCTGGAAACACCATATATTTT
. TRBJ1-4 . TRBV5-1 CASRQGTNEKLFF TGTGCCAGCAGGCAGGGGACTAATGAAAAACTGTTTTTT
. TRBJ2-7 . TRBV27 CASRGGPSEQYF TGTGCCAGCAGGGGGGGTCCCTCCGAGCAGTACTTC
many TRBJ1-2 TRBD1 TRBV19 CASSMAPDRGLPYGYTF TGTGCCAGTAGTATGGCCCCGGACAGGGGATTGCCGTATGGCTACACCTTC
. TRBJ1-3 . TRBV30 CAWEQSSGNTIYF TGTGCCTGGGAACAGAGCTCTGGAAACACCATATATTTT
. TRBJ2-1 . TRBV9 CASSAFWGEQFF TGTGCCAGCAGCGCCTTCTGGGGTGAGCAGTTCTTC
many TRBJ1-1 TRBD1 TRBV5-1 CASSARTGGTEAFF TGCGCCAGCAGCGCCCGGACAGGGGGCACTGAAGCTTTCTTT
many TRBJ1-1 . TRBV7-9 CASSLVAANTEAFF TGTGCCAGCAGCTTAGTTGCAGCGAACACTGAAGCTTTCTTT
many TRBJ1-1 . TRBV30 CAWDRRLNTEAFF TGTGCCTGGGATAGACGGTTGAACACTGAAGCTTTCTTT
many TRBJ1-2 . TRBV20-1 CSARGAQRGFYGYTF TGCAGTGCTAGAGGAGCCCAGAGGGGGTTCTATGGCTACACCTTC
. TRBJ1-4 TRBD1 TRBV12-3/TRBV12-4 CASSPAGTDGKLFF TGTGCCAGCAGTCCCGCCGGGACAGACGGAAAACTGTTTTTT
. TRBJ1-6 . TRBV20-1 CSAASSGGDSPLHF TGCAGTGCTGCCTCCTCTGGGGGGGATTCACCCCTCCACTTT
. TRBJ1-5 TRBD1 TRBV6-5 CASSYVQGDQPQHF TGTGCCAGCAGTTACGTACAGGGGGATCAGCCCCAGCATTTT
many TRBJ2-5 TRBD2 TRBV11-2 CASNYMGGLAGVETQYF TGTGCCAGCAACTATATGGGCGGACTAGCGGGAGTGGAGACCCAGTACTTC
. TRBJ2-1 TRBD2 TRBV24-1 CATSDLTSGRRSEQFF TGTGCCACCAGTGATTTGACTAGCGGGAGGAGGAGTGAGCAGTTCTTC
. TRBJ1-6 . TRBV6-2/TRBV6-3 CASSLTWGDSPLHF TGTGCCAGCAGTCTCACATGGGGGGATTCACCCCTCCACTTT
many TRBJ1-3 . TRBV2 CASSEVLGGAGNTIYF TGTGCCAGCAGTGAAGTCTTGGGGGGCGCCGGAAACACCATATATTTT
few TRBJ1-1 TRBD1 TRBV11-1 CASSFGQGVMNTEAFF TGTGCCAGCAGCTTTGGACAGGGGGTCATGAACACTGAAGCTTTCTTT
few TRBJ2-7 TRBD1 TRBV28 CASSPPGFRTGPYEQYF TGTGCCAGCTCACCACCTGGGTTTCGGACAGGGCCCTACGAGCAGTACTTC
many TRBJ2-7 TRBD2 TRBV29-1 CSVEGLAGLDYEQYF TGCAGCGTGGAGGGACTAGCGGGGTTAGACTACGAGCAGTACTTC
few TRBJ2-1 . TRBV9 CASRPLPPGQYNEQFF TGTGCCAGCAGACCCCTCCCCCCGGGGCAGTACAATGAGCAGTTCTTC
many TRBJ2-5 TRBD1 TRBV20-1 CSAAGTGTETQYF TGCAGTGCTGCCGGGACAGGGACGGAGACCCAGTACTTC